One and the same sample provided the 9 T cell receptor beta chains below, sequenced in a study of identical twins. TCRdb reprocessed the 5' RACE reads via MiXCR and lists one record per CDR3 protein. Found here are about 530,000 distinct CDR3 sequences, roughly 15% of them singletons; the top ten hold roughly 0.43%. These sequences were also reported in another study, on yellow fever vaccine responses in identical twins.

Sequencing was performed on CD4+ T cells sorted from blood. The receptors were gathered from a woman aged 18-30 years in good health.

V gene TRBV20-1 combines with J gene TRBJ2-7, with TRBD2 identical over 7 bases. The CDR3 consists of 13 residues. The V and J ends lost 3 bases and 4 bases, in that order; junction bases with no gene match: 6. The germline gives CDR1 DFQATT, CDR2 SNEGSKA (reference sequence). The CDR3 DNA is TGCAGTGCTAGGGATTTGGGAGGGTACGAGCAGTACTTC. This translates into CSARDLGGYEQYF.

This clonotype was detected a few times. This sequence joins TRBV19 and TRBJ2-1; 10 nucleotides match TRBD2. This CDR3 has 17 residues. J gave up 1 base and V 9 bases, and 12 bases lay outside the gene matches. Germline V lookup: CDR1 LNHDA, CDR2 SQIVND (reference sequence). Here the CDR3 reads CASRNSWTSGSYNEQFF. DNA of the CDR3: TGTGCCAGCCGAAACTCCTGGACTAGCGGATCCTACAATGAGCAGTTCTTC.

The sample holds a few counts of this clonotype. This sequence joins TRBV28 and TRBJ2-7; 8 nucleotides match TRBD2. Per germline, CDR1 MDHEN and CDR2 SYDVKM. The CDR3 is made up of 16 amino acids. V was pared by 6 bases and J by 6 bases, with 16 bases of the junction left unmatched. The DNA for the CDR3 is TGTGCCAGCAGCCCCCGTGCGGGAGCGGGAGTGGCCGAGCAGTACTTC. Amino acids: CASSPRAGAGVAEQYF.

This clonotype was counted a few times. This rearrangement joins TRBV10-3 to TRBJ2-7; TRBD1 might be the D (6 bases). The CDR3 extends over 14 amino acids. V gave up 6 bases and J gave up 4 bases, with 16 bases separating them. Germline V gene data show CDR1 as ENHRY and CDR2 as SYGVKD. CDR3 region: CAIRPTGIVYEQYF. In nucleotides, the CDR3 is TGTGCCATCAGGCCGACAGGTATTGTTTACGAGCAGTACTTC.

The chain recombines TRBV7-2 with TRBJ2-3, with 16 bases matching TRBD2. The germline gives CDR1 SGHTA, CDR2 FQGNSA. The trim removed 3 bases at V and 9 bases at J, leaving 9 bases unmatched. The CDR3 has 17 amino acids. The CDR3 region has the DNA TGTGCCAGCAGCTTGGCCGGGACTAGCGGGAGGGTGGTCACGCAGTATTTT. It is translated as CASSLAGTSGRVVTQYF.

V usage is TRBV27 and J usage is TRBJ1-1; D is uncertain. The V and J ends lost 2 bases and 0 bases respectively, with 10 bases between them. The germline CDR1 and CDR2 sequences are MNHEY and SMNVEV (reference sequence). The CDR3 totals 15 residues. Here the CDR3 DNA reads TGTGCCAGCAGTTTACGGAGGAGGATGAACACTGAAGCTTTCTTT. It specifies CASSLRRRMNTEAFF.

This clonotype was counted at least ten times. V gene TRBV5-1 combines with J gene TRBJ2-2; D call uncertain. Germline CDR1 SGHRS, CDR2 YFSETQ. CDR3 size: 15 residues. V dropped 0 bases and J dropped 0 bases, with 6 bases sitting between them. This chain's CDR3 is CASSLAATNTGELFF. The CDR3 DNA is TGCGCCAGCAGCTTGGCGGCCACGAACACCGGGGAGCTGTTTTTT.

This clonotype was seen more than once but under ten times. This rearrangement joins TRBV29-1 to TRBJ2-3; 7 nucleotides line up with TRBD1. CDR1 SQVTM and CDR2 ANQGSEA come from the germline V gene. The length of the CDR3 is 13 residues. The trim removed 6 bases at V and 6 bases at J, leaving 9 bases unmatched. CDR3 loop: CSVCRGLVDTQYF. The CDR3 nucleotides read TGCAGCGTGTGTAGGGGGCTGGTTGATACGCAGTATTTT.

This clonotype was picked up a small number of times. The chain carries TRBV5-1 and TRBJ2-2; D unresolved. Germline CDR1 SGHRS, CDR2 YFSETQ. The CDR3 runs 14 residues. The V and J ends lost 0 bases and 2 bases respectively, with 5 bases between them. In DNA, the CDR3 is TGCGCCAGCAGCTTGGTCATTAACACCGGGGAGCTGTTTTTT. Translating gives CASSLVINTGELFF.